The 20 T cell receptor beta chains given below trace back to one sample, sequenced in a study of control samples from healthy donors and cancer patients. Sequencing was performed with immunoSEQ multiplex PCR; in TCRdb, only in-frame clones are kept and a portion is missing. The repertoire holds over 100,000 clones, over 80% seen once, with roughly 1.9% in the top ten. The sequenced sample consisted of blood. The receptors shown here come from a woman between 50 and 59 years old in good health.

The rearrangement uses TRBV28 and TRBJ2-5, with 7 bases fitting TRBD2. The CDR3 spans 14 residues. In germline, CDR1 is MDHEN, CDR2 SYDVKM. Trimming at V came to 8 bases and at J to 0 bases, leaving 6 bases not matched to a gene. The CDR3 sequence: CASLAAGNQETQYF. The CDR3 nucleotides are TGTGCCAGCCTAGCGGCGGGTAACCAAGAGACCCAGTACTTC.

The gene calls are TRBV4-2 and TRBJ2-3, with TRBD2 matching over 7 bases. Germline V gene data show CDR1 as LGHNA and CDR2 as YNFKEQ. The V segment lost 5 bases and the J segment 0 bases; nucleotides outside the gene matches: 11. The CDR3 sequence is 17 residues long. The CDR3 loop is CASSRQWEGPSTDTQYF. DNA of the CDR3: TGTGCCAGCAGCAGACAGTGGGAGGGCCCTAGCACAGATACGCAGTATTTT.

V and J are TRBV24-1 and TRBJ2-1; no firm D call. V gave up 5 bases and J gave up 0 bases, with 7 bases separating them. CDR3 length: 14 residues. CDR1 KGHDR and CDR2 SFDVKD come from the germline V gene. The chain's CDR3 is CATSGSSSYNEQFF. CDR3 DNA: TGTGCCACCAGTGGAAGTAGCTCCTACAATGAGCAGTTCTTC.

This clone appeared once. The V and J genes are TRBV30 and TRBJ2-7, with 10 positions matching TRBD1. Germline V gene data show CDR1 as GTSNPN and CDR2 as SVGIG (reference sequence). V lost 3 bases and J lost 6; bases outside the gene matches: 11. The CDR3 length is 15 residues. The CDR3 DNA follows: TGTGCCTGGAGGGCCACGGGACAGGGGCTAGGCGAGCAGTACTTC. As protein: CAWRATGQGLGEQYF.

This chain connects TRBV29-1 to TRBJ2-7; D might be TRBD1 or TRBD2, each matching 5 bases. Germline CDR1 and CDR2: SQVTM and ANQGSEA. The CDR3 consists of 15 residues. V was trimmed by 6 bases and J by 9 bases, leaving 27 bases between them. CDR3 nucleotide sequence: TGCAGCGTAACGTACCGGGACCCGGGAATTGCGGGGCAGTACTTC. Translated, it gives CSVTYRDPGIAGQYF.

This clone was observed a handful of times. V gene TRBV5-1 combines with J gene TRBJ2-7; 9 nucleotides agree with TRBD2. The CDR3 spans 16 residues. The J segment lost 2 bases and the V segment lost 1 base, leaving 7 bases of the junction unmatched. CDR1 SGHRS and CDR2 YFSETQ come from the germline V gene. The CDR3: CASSLSASGVTYEQYF. The DNA for the CDR3 is TGCGCCAGCAGCTTGTCGGCTAGCGGGGTAACCTACGAGCAGTACTTC.

The rearrangement joins TRBV25-1 to TRBJ2-7; 9 bases match TRBD1. The CDR3 is 14 amino acids. Germline CDR1 and CDR2: MGHDK and SYGVNS. V gave up 5 bases and J gave up 5 bases; unmatched junction bases: 7. CDR3 protein: CASSPDRGLHEQYF. The CDR3 coding sequence is TGTGCCAGCAGTCCGGACAGGGGACTTCACGAGCAGTACTTC.

The chain has TRBV5-6 and TRBJ1-2; TRBD1 might be the D (6 bases). Trimming took off 0 bases at V and 5 bases at J, with 20 bases between the two ends. CDR3 length: 17 amino acids. CDR1 and CDR2 from the germline V gene are SGHDT and YYEEEE. CDR3: CASSLEERAGEVYGYTF. CDR3 sequence (DNA): TGTGCCAGCAGCTTGGAGGAAAGGGCAGGGGAGGTGTATGGCTACACCTTC.

This chain joins TRBV6-9 and TRBJ1-1, with TRBD1 as a possible D gene (5 bases). Trimming cost V 7 bases and J 1 base, with 22 bases left between them. CDR1 MNHGY and CDR2 SVAAGI come from the germline V gene. CDR3 length: 17 residues. CDR3 nucleotide sequence: TGTGCCAGCACCCCCTTATCGGGGCGGGGGAAGAACACTGAAGCTTTCTTT. Translating gives CASTPLSGRGKNTEAFF.

The rearrangement joins TRBV28 to TRBJ2-7; D remains unclear. This CDR3 has 12 residues. Trimming removed 4 bases at V and 6 bases at J, with 10 bases between. In germline, CDR1 is MDHEN, CDR2 SYDVKM. The DNA for the CDR3 is TGTGCCAGCAGTTCCTTTCTCTCCGAGCAGTACTTC. It yields the protein CASSSFLSEQYF.

The CDR3 DNA is TGTGCCAGTAGTATATTTAGGACAGGGGGCAATCAGCCCCAGCATTTT. It encodes CASSIFRTGGNQPQHF. The chain couples TRBV19 to TRBJ1-5; TRBD1 aligns across 9 bases. CDR1 LNHDA and CDR2 SQIVND come from the germline V gene (reference sequence). J lost 2 bases, V lost 2 bases, and 4 bases had no gene match. The CDR3 spans 16 residues.

The sample holds a few counts of this clone. The J gene is TRBJ1-2, the V gene TRBV6-1; D possibly corresponds to TRBD1 (5 bases). The length of the CDR3 is 15 residues. CDR1 and CDR2 (germline): MNHNS, SASEGT. Trimming removed 2 bases from V and 4 bases from J, with 14 bases in between. CDR3 sequence reads: CASSEWARASYGYTF. The CDR3 bases are TGTGCCAGCAGTGAATGGGCCAGGGCTAGCTATGGCTACACCTTC.

The rearrangement links TRBV19 to TRBJ1-1, with D perhaps matching TRBD1 (6 bases). The CDR3 totals 15 residues. Germline CDR1 LNHDA, CDR2 SQIVND (reference sequence). V lost 5 bases and J 4 bases, leaving 17 bases between the germline ends. The CDR3: CASSVNPRTVTEAFF. In DNA form, the CDR3 reads TGTGCCAGTAGTGTGAACCCCAGGACAGTCACTGAAGCTTTCTTT. Filled out from reference TRBV19 and TRBJ1-1, the complete variable domain reads DGGITQSPKYLFRKEGQNVTLSCEQNLNHDAMYWYRQDPGQGLRLIYYSQIVNDFQKGDIAEGYSVSREKKESFPLTVTSAQKNPTAFYLCASSVNPRTVTEAFFGQGTRLTVV.

This CDR3 reads CASSHPTGRSSYNSPLHF. As DNA, the CDR3 is TGTGCCAGCAGCCACCCGACAGGCCGGAGCTCCTATAATTCACCCCTCCACTTT. V and J are TRBV7-9 and TRBJ1-6; maybe TRBD1 (6 bases). Trimming left V 5 bases short and J 0 bases short, with 17 bases between. Per germline, CDR1 SEHNR and CDR2 FQNEAQ (reference sequence). CDR3 length: 18 amino acids.

The V gene is TRBV4-2, the J gene TRBJ1-1; D call uncertain. The germline V gene has CDR1 LGHNA and CDR2 YNFKEQ. The V end lost 1 base, the J end lost 5 bases, and 11 bases lay between the germline ends. This CDR3 is built from 14 residues. The CDR3: CASSQAFSGTEAFF. The CDR3 region has the DNA TGTGCCAGCAGCCAAGCTTTTTCGGGGACTGAAGCTTTCTTT.

The V call is TRBV18, the J call TRBJ1-1; 10 bases agree with TRBD1. The V gene's germline CDR1 is KGHSH and CDR2 LQKENI. V lost 2 bases and J lost 1; bases outside the gene matches: 4. This CDR3 contains 16 residues. CDR3 protein: CASSPGTGATNTEAFF. CDR3 nucleotide sequence: TGTGCCAGCTCACCAGGGACAGGGGCGACGAACACTGAAGCTTTCTTT.

The V call is TRBV10-2, the J call TRBJ1-2; D gene ambiguous. The V end lost 4 bases, the J end lost 2 bases, and 11 bases lay between the germline ends. The CDR3 is 14 amino acids. Germline V gene lookup returns CDR1 WSHSY and CDR2 SAAADI. The CDR3 reads CASSVYGNNYGYTF. The CDR3 DNA reads TGCGCCAGCAGTGTATATGGGAACAACTATGGCTACACCTTC.

The chain links TRBV21-1 to TRBJ2-2; the table calls TRBD1, which could not be checked here. TRBV21-1 is classified as a pseudogene. CDR3 length equals 15 residues. CDR3 sequence (DNA): TGTGCCAGCAGCACGGGACAGGGAGAGACCGGGGAGCTGTTTTTT. It encodes CASSTGQGETGELFF.

The V and J genes are TRBV6-5 and TRBJ2-7; 13 bases are a match to TRBD2. The CDR3 runs 15 residues. V was pared by 6 bases and J by 3 bases, with 5 bases of the junction left unmatched. Looked up from germline, CDR1 is MNHEY and CDR2 is SVGAGI. DNA of the CDR3: TGTGCCAGCAGCAACCGGACTAGCGGGGGCTACGAGCAGTACTTC. It encodes CASSNRTSGGYEQYF.

The J gene is TRBJ1-4, the V gene TRBV27, with TRBD1 as a possible D gene (6 bases). This CDR3 has 14 residues. Trimming left V 7 bases short and J 10 bases short, with 19 bases between. The germline V gene has CDR1 MNHEY and CDR2 SMNVEV (reference sequence). CDR3 DNA: TGTGCCAGCAAACCCCCGACAGGAACCGGAAAACTGTTTTTT. Translation gives CASKPPTGTGKLFF. Together with reference TRBV27 and TRBJ1-4, the CDR3 gives the full variable domain: EAQVTQNPRYLITVTGKKLTVTCSQNMNHEYMSWYRQDPGLGLRQIYYSMNVEVTDKGDVPEGYKVSRKEKRNFPLILESPSPNQTSLYFCASKPPTGTGKLFFGSGTQLSVL.